This T cell receptor beta chain is from a study of breast tumors, draining lymph nodes, adjacent tissues. TCRdb reanalysed the multiplex PCR reads using MiXCR and keeps one entry per CDR3 protein. The sample has about 180,000 distinct CDR3 sequences, roughly a third seen once. The germline CDR1 and CDR2 sequences are SEHNR and FQNEAQ (reference sequence). The CDR3 sequence is 13 residues long. Notes on this clonotype: The antigen is undetermined. One junction end disagrees with the germline gene, perhaps due to a read error.

Samples came from axillary lymph nodes draining the breast cancer. Study outcomes and limitations: Luminal-like breast cancer showed significantly higher tumor–nontumor repertoire similarity than basal-like. Data fit most tumor T cells coming from lymph node, expanding in tumor.

This sequence was found in a female donor with breast cancer. Some clones in this sample may be carry-over from other donors' samples. The sequencing sample was made of axillary lymph node tissue. This chain joins TRBV7-9 and TRBJ1-1; no definite D call. CDR3 nucleotides: TGTGCCAGCTCCGTAGTGGAATTTGGTGAAGCTCTCTTT. Encoded protein: CASSVVEFGEALF.